This TCR beta chain was sequenced during a study of blood T cells in healthy people across ages (dated by TCRdb to the mid-2010s). About the full investigation: In model experiments, template switching captured about one uniquely barcoded TCR beta cDNA molecule for every two T cells. To avoid experimental bias, donors of different ages were distributed randomly across sequencing lanes. Donors were grouped into four age groups: young (average 16 years), middle-aged (less than 40), aged (around 60) and long-lived (around 82). The study measured age-related changes in TCR beta repertoire diversity using deep sequencing normalized with unique cDNA molecular identifiers. Using the same blood draw, the study looked at two additional independent replicas of 1 million unique cDNA reads for two donors, one aged 18 to 29 and the other aged 80 or older.

Libraries were built with 5' RACE. Sequencing used an Illumina HiSeq 2500. A second 7 to 11 cycle PCR used a sample-barcoded 5' primer and a J-beta primer mix. A template-switch 5' adaptor carrying 12 random nucleotides introduced a unique molecular identifier onto each TCR beta cDNA molecule. Each sample yielded at least 2.5 million CDR3-containing paired-end reads. All of the RNA was converted into first-strand cDNA using the Mint cDNA synthesis kit, with a TRBC-specific oligonucleotide serving as the primer. Following uracil-DNA glycosylase treatment, a first 18-cycle PCR with universal primers M1SS and BC2_uni_R was performed on all cDNA. Regarding the original processing steps: For normalization, 1 million high-quality reads were randomly selected from each sample, with every read carrying a distinct molecular identifier. Reads with shared molecular identifiers were discarded instead of being binned into consensus sequences. MiTCR, run with a Q25 quality threshold and the strictest error-elimination algorithm, handled CDR3 identification, clonotype clustering and error correction. A nonparametric unseen species model with Euler transformation was used to estimate lower-bound total TCR beta diversity. TCRdb took the public reads, trimmed them with fastp at Q25, ran MiXCR for clone calling and kept in-frame beta chains. Entries are consolidated by CDR3 protein sequence, retaining the most common genes and DNA. V and J calls and clone size were set by TCRdb, not the authors. Within this sample are about 1.4 million distinct CDR3 sequences, with roughly 59% of them counted one time only. The top ten clones comprise over 5.5% of the sample.

Comment on this clonotype: Its antigen has not been determined. No quality values exist for individual bases; no much larger clone is one base distant.

Systemically healthy Caucasian individuals from Russia, 35 to 50 in total and aged roughly 6 to 100 years, were included as donors. Approximately 11 milliliters of peripheral blood were drawn from each donor into EDTA-treated Vacutainer tubes. Ficoll-Paque density-gradient centrifugation was used to isolate PBMCs, with at least 6.5 million per sample. Trizol reagent was used to extract total RNA from PBMCs, with at least 5.5 micrograms per sample. For every donor, flow cytometry on a PBMC aliquot measured the percentage of naive CD45RAhigh/CD27high T cells. The investigation overall reported the following: Observed TCR beta diversity per million T cells fell roughly linearly with age, and a significant reduction was already apparent by age around 40. The CMV infection status of donors was not known, potentially confounding age-related changes in expanded clonotypes. The percentage of naive T cells measured by flow cytometry correlated strongly with observed TCR beta diversity. Compared with the aged group, the long-lived group had more naive CD4+ T cells, fewer expanded clones and increased TCR diversity, suggesting age selection. Estimates of total diversity based on one million sequenced T cells were considered lower bounds and underestimates. Since profiling was done on bulk unsorted PBMCs, naive and antigen-experienced compartments could not be conclusively compared.

V is shortened by 3 bases, J by 9 bases, and the region joining them spans 15 bases. CDR1 and CDR2 are drawn from the germline V gene: SGHRS, YFSETQ. The CDR3 holds 13 amino acids from the cysteine to the phenylalanine. CDR3 DNA only is kept here, 39 bases in frame from base 1. This chain joins TRBV5-1 to TRBJ2-5, with a tentative D gene TRBD2 over 6 matching bases. This receptor was taken from a man aged 18 to 29 in good health. The sample comprised blood. The CDR3 region has the sequence CASSSGLLEAQYF. The nucleotide sequence is TGCGCCAGCAGCTCGGGACTCCTCGAGGCCCAGTACTTC. Where the CDR3 stops, the reference TRBV5-1 and TRBJ2-5 genes take over; the full variable domain is KAGVTQTPRYLIKTRGQQVTLSCSPISGHRSVSWYQQTPGQGLQFLFEYFSETQRNKGNFPGRFSGRQFSNSRSEMNVSTLELGDSALYLCASSSGLLEAQYFGPGTRLLVL.